Sequencing of this TCR beta chain was carried out in a study of blood T cell repertoires in COVID-19. At the level of the study: The samples span acute and convalescent COVID-19 from the United States, Italy and Spain. PBMCs, B-cell-depleted T cells, or T cells provided the cDNA or gDNA that made up the material.

As originally analysed: How many nucleated cells were present was estimated from reference gene primer amplification. Profiled with immunoSEQ multiplex PCR; TCRdb holds only in-frame clones, not every one. V, J and clone size reflect that table, while D and trimming were determined from the DNA. The sample holds under 80,000 clones; around four fifths are singletons and the top ten take roughly a tenth. V was clipped by 0 bases and J by 1 base; unmatched bases: 2. This CDR3 region has 15 residues. The germline V gene has CDR1 LGHNA and CDR2 YSLEER. Specimen: peripheral blood. The rearrangement uses TRBV4-3 and TRBJ1-2; 7 bases align to TRBD1. The sequence was collected from a human donor in a cohort sampled during active COVID-19. CDR3 in amino acids: CASSQDRQGNYGYTF. CDR3 DNA: TGCGCCAGCAGCCAAGATCGACAGGGTAACTATGGCTACACCTTC.